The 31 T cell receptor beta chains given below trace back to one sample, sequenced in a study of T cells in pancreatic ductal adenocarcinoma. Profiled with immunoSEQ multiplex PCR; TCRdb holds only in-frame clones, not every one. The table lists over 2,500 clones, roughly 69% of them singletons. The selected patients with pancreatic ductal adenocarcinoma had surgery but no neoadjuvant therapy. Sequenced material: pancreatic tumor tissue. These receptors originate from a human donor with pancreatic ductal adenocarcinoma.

This CDR3 reads CASSLRSGNTIYF. The CDR3, as DNA: TGTGCCAGCAGTTTAAGGTCTGGAAACACCATATATTTT. The rearrangement uses TRBV27 and TRBJ1-3; no clear D gene. V shed 2 bases and J shed 1 base, with 3 bases lying between them. The CDR3 covers 13 residues. Per the germline V gene, CDR1 is MNHEY and CDR2 is SMNVEV (reference sequence).

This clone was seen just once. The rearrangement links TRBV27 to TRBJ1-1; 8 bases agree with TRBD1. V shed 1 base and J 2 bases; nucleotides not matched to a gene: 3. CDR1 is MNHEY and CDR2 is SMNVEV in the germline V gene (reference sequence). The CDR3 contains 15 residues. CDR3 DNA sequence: TGTGCCAGCAGTTTATATGCAGGGGGCAACACTGAAGCTTTCTTT. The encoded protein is CASSLYAGGNTEAFF.

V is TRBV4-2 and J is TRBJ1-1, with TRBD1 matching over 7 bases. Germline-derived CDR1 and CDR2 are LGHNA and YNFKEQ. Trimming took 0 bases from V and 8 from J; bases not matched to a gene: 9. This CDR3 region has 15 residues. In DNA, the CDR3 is TGTGCCAGCAGCCAAGATGGCACAGGGGCCAAAGAAGCTTTCTTT. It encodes CASSQDGTGAKEAFF.

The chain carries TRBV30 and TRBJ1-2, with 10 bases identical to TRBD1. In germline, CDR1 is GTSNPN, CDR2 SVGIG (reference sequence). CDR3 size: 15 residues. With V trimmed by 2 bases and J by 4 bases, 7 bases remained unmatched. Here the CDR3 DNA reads TGTGCCTGGAGTTTGTTAGGACAGGGGGGCTATGGCTACACCTTC. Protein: CAWSLLGQGGYGYTF.

The CDR3 coding sequence is TGTGCCAGCAGCTTAGTCTCCGGGACAGGACCCTACAATGAGCAGTTCTTC. Its protein product is CASSLVSGTGPYNEQFF. The chain joins TRBV7-3 to TRBJ2-1, with TRBD1 matching 8 bases. J gave up 2 bases and V 2 bases, and 8 bases lay outside the gene matches. This CDR3 has 17 amino acids. Per germline, CDR1 SGHTA and CDR2 FQGTGA.

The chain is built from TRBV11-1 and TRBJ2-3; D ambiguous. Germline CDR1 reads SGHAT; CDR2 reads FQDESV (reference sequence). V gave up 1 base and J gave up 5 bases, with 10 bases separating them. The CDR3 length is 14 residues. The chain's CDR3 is CASSLDGVGDTQYF. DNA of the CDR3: TGTGCCAGCAGCTTAGATGGGGTCGGAGATACGCAGTATTTT. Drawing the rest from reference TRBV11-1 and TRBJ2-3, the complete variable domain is EAEVAQSPRYKITEKSQAVAFWCDPISGHATLYWYRQILGQGPELLVQFQDESVVDDSQLPKDRFSAERLKGVDSTLKIQPAELGDSAMYLCASSLDGVGDTQYFGPGTRLTVL.

The CDR3 coding sequence is TGTGCCATCAGCGAGACAGGGGGATCGGGTAACTATGGCTACACCTTC. It is translated as CAISETGGSGNYGYTF. This chain connects TRBV10-3 to TRBJ1-2; 9 bases align to TRBD1. V shed 6 bases and J 1 base; nucleotides not matched to a gene: 9. This CDR3 has 16 amino acids. CDR1 and CDR2 (germline): ENHRY, SYGVKD.

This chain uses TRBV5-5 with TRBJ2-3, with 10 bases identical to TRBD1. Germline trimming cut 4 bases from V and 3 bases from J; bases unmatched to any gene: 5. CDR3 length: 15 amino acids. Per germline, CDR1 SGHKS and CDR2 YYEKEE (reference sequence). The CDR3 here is CASSRQGAITDTQYF. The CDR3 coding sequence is TGTGCCAGCAGCCGACAGGGGGCCATAACAGATACGCAGTATTTT.

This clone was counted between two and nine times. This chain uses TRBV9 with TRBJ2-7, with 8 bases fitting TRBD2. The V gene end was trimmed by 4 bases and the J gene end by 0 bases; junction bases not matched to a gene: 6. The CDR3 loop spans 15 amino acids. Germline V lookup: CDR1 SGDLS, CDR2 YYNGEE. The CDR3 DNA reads TGTGCCAGCAGCCCCGGGACTAGTAGCTCCTACGAGCAGTACTTC. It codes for CASSPGTSSSYEQYF.

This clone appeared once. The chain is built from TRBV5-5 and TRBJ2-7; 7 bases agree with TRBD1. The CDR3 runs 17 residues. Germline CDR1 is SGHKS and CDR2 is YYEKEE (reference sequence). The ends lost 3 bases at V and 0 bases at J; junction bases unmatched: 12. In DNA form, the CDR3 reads TGTGCCAGCAGCTCAACACAGGGGTTCTTGAGCTCCTACGAGCAGTACTTC. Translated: CASSSTQGFLSSYEQYF. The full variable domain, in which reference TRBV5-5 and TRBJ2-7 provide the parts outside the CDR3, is DAGVTQSPTHLIKTRGQQVTLRCSPISGHKSVSWYQQVLGQGPQFIFQYYEKEERGRGNFPDRFSARQFPNYSSELNVNALLLGDSALYLCASSSTQGFLSSYEQYFGPGTRLTVT.

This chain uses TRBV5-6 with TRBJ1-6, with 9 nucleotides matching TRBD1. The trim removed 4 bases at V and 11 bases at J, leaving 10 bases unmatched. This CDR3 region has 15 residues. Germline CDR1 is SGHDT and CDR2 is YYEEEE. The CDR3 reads CASSGGTGTEAPLHF. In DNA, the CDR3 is TGTGCCAGCAGCGGGGGGACAGGGACCGAAGCACCCCTCCACTTT.

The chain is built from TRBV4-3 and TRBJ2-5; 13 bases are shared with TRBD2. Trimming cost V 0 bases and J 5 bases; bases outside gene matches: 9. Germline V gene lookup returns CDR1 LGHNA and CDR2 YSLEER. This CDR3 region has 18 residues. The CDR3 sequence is CASSQDITSGGAGETQYF. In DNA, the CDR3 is TGCGCCAGCAGCCAAGATATTACTAGCGGGGGGGCCGGGGAGACCCAGTACTTC.

CDR3 nucleotides: TGTGCCTGGAGTGTATTATTGGGTAGGAACGGTAATTCACCCCTCCACTTT. Protein sequence: CAWSVLLGRNGNSPLHF. The chain joins TRBV30 to TRBJ1-6; D unresolved. The CDR3 runs 17 residues. V gave up 0 bases and J gave up 6 bases, with 18 bases separating them. The germline gives CDR1 GTSNPN, CDR2 SVGIG (reference sequence).

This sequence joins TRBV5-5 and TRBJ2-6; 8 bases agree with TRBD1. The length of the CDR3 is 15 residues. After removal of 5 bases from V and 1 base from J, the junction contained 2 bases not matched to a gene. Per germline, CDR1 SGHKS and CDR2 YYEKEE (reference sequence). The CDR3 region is CASRTGESGANVLTF. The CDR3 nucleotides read TGTGCCAGCAGGACAGGGGAATCTGGGGCCAACGTCCTGACTTTC.

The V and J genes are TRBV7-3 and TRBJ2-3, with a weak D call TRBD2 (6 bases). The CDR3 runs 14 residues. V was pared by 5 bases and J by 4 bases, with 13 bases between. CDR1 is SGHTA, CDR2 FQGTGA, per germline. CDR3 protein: CASSRNSGADTQYF. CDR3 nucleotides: TGTGCCAGCAGCCGAAATAGCGGCGCAGATACGCAGTATTTT.

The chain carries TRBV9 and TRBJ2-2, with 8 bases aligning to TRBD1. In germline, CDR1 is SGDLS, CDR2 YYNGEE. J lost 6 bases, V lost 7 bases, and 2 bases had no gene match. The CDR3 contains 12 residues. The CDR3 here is CASRTGSGELFF. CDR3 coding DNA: TGTGCCAGCCGGACAGGGTCCGGGGAGCTGTTTTTT. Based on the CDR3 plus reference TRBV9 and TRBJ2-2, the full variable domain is DSGVTQTPKHLITATGQRVTLRCSPRSGDLSVYWYQQSLDQGLQFLIQYYNGEERAKGNILERFSAQQFPDLHSELNLSSLELGDSALYFCASRTGSGELFFGEGSRLTVL.

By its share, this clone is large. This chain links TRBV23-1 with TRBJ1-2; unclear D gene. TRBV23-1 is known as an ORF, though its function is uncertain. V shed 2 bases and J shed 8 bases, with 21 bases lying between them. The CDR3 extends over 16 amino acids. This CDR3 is CASSQVRPGMIEGYTF. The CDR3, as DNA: TGCGCCAGCAGTCAAGTAAGACCGGGTATGATAGAGGGCTACACCTTC.

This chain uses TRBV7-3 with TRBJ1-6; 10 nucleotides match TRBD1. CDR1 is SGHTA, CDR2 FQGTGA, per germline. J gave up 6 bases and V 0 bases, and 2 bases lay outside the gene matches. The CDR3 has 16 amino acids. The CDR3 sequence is CASSLTGDRGNSPLHF. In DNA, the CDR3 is TGTGCCAGCAGCTTAACAGGGGACAGGGGTAATTCACCCCTCCACTTT.

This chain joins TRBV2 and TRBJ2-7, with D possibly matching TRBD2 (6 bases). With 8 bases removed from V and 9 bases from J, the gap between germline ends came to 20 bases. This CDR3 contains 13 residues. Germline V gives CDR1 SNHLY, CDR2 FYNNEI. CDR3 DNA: TGTGCCAGCCAAGAGGAGGGAAAGCAGGGGCAGTACTTC. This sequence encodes CASQEEGKQGQYF.

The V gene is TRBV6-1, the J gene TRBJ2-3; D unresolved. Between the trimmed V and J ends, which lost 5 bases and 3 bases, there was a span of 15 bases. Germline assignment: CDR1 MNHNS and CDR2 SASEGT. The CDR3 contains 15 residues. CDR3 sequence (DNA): TGTGCCAGCAGTATCACCGGGTCAGAGACAGATACGCAGTATTTT. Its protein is CASSITGSETDTQYF.

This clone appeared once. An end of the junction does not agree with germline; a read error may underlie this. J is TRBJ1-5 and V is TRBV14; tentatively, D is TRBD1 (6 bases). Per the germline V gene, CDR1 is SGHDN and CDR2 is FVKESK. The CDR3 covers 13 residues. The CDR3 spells CASSQDTTGTQDF. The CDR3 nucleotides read TGTGCCAGCAGCCAAGATACGACAGGTACTCAGGATTTT.

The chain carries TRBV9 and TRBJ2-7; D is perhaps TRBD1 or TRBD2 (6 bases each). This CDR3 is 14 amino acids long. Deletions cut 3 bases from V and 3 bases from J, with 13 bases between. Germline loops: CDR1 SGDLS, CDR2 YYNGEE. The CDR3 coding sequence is TGTGCCAGCAGCGCAGGAGGAGGGGGCTACGAGCAGTACTTC. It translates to CASSAGGGGYEQYF.

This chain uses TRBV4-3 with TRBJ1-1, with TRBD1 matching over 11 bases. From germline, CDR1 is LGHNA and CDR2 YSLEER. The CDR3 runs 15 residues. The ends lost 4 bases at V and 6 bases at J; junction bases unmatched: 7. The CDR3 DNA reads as TGCGCCAGCAGCCGAGGACAGGGGGCCAGTCCTGAAGCTTTCTTT. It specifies CASSRGQGASPEAFF.

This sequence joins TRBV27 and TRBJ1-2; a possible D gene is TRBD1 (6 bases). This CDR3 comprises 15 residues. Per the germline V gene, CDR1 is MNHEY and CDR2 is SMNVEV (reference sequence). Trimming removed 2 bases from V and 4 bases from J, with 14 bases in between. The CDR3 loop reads CASSLKYRDGYGYTF. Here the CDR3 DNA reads TGTGCCAGCAGTTTAAAGTACAGGGATGGCTATGGCTACACCTTC.

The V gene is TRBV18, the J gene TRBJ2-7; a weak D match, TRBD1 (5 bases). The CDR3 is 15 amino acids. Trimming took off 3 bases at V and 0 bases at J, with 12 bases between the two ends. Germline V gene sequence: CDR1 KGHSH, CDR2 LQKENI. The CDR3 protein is CASSPYRTSSYEQYF. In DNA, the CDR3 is TGTGCCAGCTCACCCTACAGGACAAGCTCCTACGAGCAGTACTTC.

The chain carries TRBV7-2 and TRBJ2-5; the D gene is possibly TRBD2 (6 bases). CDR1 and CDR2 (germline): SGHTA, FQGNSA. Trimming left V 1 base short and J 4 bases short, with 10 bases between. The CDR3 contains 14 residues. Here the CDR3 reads CASSLDSGRETQYF. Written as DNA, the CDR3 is TGTGCCAGCAGCTTAGATAGCGGAAGAGAGACCCAGTACTTC.

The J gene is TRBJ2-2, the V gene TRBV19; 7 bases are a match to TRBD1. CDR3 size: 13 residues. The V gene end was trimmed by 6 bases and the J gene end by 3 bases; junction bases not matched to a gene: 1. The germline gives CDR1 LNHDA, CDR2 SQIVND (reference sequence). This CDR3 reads CASRGTDTGELFF. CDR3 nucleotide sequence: TGTGCCAGTAGGGGGACAGACACCGGGGAGCTGTTTTTT.

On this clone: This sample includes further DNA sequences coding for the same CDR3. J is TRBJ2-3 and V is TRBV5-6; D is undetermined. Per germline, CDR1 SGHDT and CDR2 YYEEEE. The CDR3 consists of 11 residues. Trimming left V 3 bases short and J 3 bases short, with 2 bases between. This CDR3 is CASSSTDTQYF. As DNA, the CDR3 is TGTGCCAGCAGCTCTACAGATACGCAGTATTTT.

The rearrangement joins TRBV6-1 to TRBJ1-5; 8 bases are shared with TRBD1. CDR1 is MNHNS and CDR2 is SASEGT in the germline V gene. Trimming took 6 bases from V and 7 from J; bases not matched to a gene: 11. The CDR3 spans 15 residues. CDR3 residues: CASSVGQGSRQPQHF. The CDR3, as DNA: TGTGCCAGCAGCGTTGGACAGGGATCCAGGCAGCCCCAGCATTTT.

CDR3 sequence: CASSASNQDTQYF. The CDR3 DNA sequence: TGTGCCAGCAGCGCATCTAACCAAGATACGCAGTATTTT. The rearrangement links TRBV7-9 to TRBJ2-3; no reliable D call. V dropped 5 bases and J dropped 5 bases, with 11 bases sitting between them. Germline V CDR1 and CDR2: SEHNR, FQNEAQ (reference sequence). The CDR3 has 13 residues.

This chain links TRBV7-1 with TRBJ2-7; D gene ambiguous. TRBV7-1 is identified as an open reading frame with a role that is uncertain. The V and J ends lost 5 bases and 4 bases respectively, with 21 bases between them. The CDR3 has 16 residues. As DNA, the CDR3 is TGTGCCAGCAGCCCCCGTTGGGGTATTGGGTGGTACGAGCAGTACTTC. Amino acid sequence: CASSPRWGIGWYEQYF.